This TCR beta chain was documented in a study of CD8+ T cells in alopecia areata. Overall study context: Those patients who were treated received oral tofacitinib, which was given at 5 to 10 mg twice daily for moderate-to-severe alopecia areata.

Sequencing relied on a cDNA template that was reverse transcribed from extracted RNA. The data were produced by immunoSEQ multiplex PCR, yet TCRdb's version contains in-frame clones alone and is incomplete. The sample records some 220,000 clones, under 60% being singletons. General observations from the study: Affected lesional scalp, above all in alopecia totalis/universalis, was more clonal than normal scalp.

As to treatment: oral pan-JAK inhibitor, 5-10 mg twice daily. Samples from alopecia areata patients were lesional scalp punch biopsies and peripheral blood. This CDR3 has 17 residues. V was pared by 1 base and J by 6 bases, with 22 bases between. Germline V gene data show CDR1 as ENHRY and CDR2 as SYGVKD. This clone was picked up many times. Its specificity is unknown. This sample comprised CD4+ T cells sorted from blood, obtained at week 4, from a patient treated with tofacitinib. This chain joins TRBV10-3 and TRBJ2-7, with D perhaps TRBD1 or TRBD2 (5 bases each). The clonotype was recovered from a human donor with alopecia areata. As DNA, the CDR3 is TGTGCCATCAGTGAGTTTACGGGACGGGAATACGGCGGCGAGCAGTACTTC. Amino acids: CAISEFTGREYGGEQYF.